This T cell receptor (beta chain) is from a study of blood T cell repertoires in COVID-19. Study-level background: Samples of COVID-19 (acute and convalescent) were obtained from the United States, Italy and Spain. In each case, the material was cDNA or gDNA derived from T cells, B-cell-depleted T cells, or PBMCs.

The protocol was immunoSEQ multiplex PCR, while the TCRdb copy is restricted to in-frame clones and leaves out a portion. The sample has nearly 250,000 clones; roughly 85% are singletons. Participants spanned ages about 18 to 90 years and resided in about 25 US areas. Clinical history as reported by participants underpinned cohort assignment. Germline V CDR1 and CDR2: KGHSH, LQKENI. CDR3 length equals 15 residues. V was clipped by 2 bases and J by 3 bases; unmatched bases: 7. The rearrangement links TRBV18 to TRBJ2-7; 7 bases map to TRBD1. The sample taken for sequencing was PBMCs or T cells enriched from blood (not recorded which). This sequence was found in a woman aged 45-59 years with acute COVID-19. The chain's CDR3 is CASSPLGGLYYEQYF. The CDR3 nucleotides read TGTGCCAGCTCACCATTAGGGGGCCTTTACTACGAGCAGTACTTC.